This T cell receptor (beta chain) originates from a study of blood T cell repertoires in COVID-19. Study overall: PBMCs, B-cell-depleted T cells, or T cells provided the cDNA or gDNA that made up the material.

This CDR3 is built from 13 residues. From germline, CDR1 is SGDLS and CDR2 YYNGEE. V was pared by 3 bases and J by 1 base, with 4 bases between. In the original processing: Cell counts per sample came from amplifying reference gene primers. Method: immunoSEQ multiplex PCR; TCRdb's copy keeps in-frame clones and lacks some. That table is the source of V, J and clone size, and D and trimming were worked out from the DNA. Here the sample spans approximately 480,000 clones, 89% being singletons. The TCR sequence derives from a man between 18 and 29 years old with COVID-19, enrolled during active disease. The rearrangement joins TRBV9 to TRBJ2-2; D ambiguous. Material: peripheral blood. CDR3 sequence reads: CASSAQNTGELFF. Written as DNA, the CDR3 is TGTGCCAGCAGCGCCCAGAACACCGGGGAGCTGTTTTTT.